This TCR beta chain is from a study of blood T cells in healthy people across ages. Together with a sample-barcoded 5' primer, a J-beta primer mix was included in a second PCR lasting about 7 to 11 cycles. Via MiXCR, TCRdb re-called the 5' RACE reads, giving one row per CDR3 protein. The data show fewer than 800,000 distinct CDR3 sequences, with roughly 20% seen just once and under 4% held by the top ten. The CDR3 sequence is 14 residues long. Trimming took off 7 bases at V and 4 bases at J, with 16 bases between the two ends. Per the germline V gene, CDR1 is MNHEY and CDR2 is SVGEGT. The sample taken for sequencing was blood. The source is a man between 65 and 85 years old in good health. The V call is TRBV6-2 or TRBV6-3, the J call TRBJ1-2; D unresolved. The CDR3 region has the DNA TGTGCCAGCAACGGCAATTACGGACCCTATGGCTACACCTTC. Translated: CASNGNYGPYGYTF.